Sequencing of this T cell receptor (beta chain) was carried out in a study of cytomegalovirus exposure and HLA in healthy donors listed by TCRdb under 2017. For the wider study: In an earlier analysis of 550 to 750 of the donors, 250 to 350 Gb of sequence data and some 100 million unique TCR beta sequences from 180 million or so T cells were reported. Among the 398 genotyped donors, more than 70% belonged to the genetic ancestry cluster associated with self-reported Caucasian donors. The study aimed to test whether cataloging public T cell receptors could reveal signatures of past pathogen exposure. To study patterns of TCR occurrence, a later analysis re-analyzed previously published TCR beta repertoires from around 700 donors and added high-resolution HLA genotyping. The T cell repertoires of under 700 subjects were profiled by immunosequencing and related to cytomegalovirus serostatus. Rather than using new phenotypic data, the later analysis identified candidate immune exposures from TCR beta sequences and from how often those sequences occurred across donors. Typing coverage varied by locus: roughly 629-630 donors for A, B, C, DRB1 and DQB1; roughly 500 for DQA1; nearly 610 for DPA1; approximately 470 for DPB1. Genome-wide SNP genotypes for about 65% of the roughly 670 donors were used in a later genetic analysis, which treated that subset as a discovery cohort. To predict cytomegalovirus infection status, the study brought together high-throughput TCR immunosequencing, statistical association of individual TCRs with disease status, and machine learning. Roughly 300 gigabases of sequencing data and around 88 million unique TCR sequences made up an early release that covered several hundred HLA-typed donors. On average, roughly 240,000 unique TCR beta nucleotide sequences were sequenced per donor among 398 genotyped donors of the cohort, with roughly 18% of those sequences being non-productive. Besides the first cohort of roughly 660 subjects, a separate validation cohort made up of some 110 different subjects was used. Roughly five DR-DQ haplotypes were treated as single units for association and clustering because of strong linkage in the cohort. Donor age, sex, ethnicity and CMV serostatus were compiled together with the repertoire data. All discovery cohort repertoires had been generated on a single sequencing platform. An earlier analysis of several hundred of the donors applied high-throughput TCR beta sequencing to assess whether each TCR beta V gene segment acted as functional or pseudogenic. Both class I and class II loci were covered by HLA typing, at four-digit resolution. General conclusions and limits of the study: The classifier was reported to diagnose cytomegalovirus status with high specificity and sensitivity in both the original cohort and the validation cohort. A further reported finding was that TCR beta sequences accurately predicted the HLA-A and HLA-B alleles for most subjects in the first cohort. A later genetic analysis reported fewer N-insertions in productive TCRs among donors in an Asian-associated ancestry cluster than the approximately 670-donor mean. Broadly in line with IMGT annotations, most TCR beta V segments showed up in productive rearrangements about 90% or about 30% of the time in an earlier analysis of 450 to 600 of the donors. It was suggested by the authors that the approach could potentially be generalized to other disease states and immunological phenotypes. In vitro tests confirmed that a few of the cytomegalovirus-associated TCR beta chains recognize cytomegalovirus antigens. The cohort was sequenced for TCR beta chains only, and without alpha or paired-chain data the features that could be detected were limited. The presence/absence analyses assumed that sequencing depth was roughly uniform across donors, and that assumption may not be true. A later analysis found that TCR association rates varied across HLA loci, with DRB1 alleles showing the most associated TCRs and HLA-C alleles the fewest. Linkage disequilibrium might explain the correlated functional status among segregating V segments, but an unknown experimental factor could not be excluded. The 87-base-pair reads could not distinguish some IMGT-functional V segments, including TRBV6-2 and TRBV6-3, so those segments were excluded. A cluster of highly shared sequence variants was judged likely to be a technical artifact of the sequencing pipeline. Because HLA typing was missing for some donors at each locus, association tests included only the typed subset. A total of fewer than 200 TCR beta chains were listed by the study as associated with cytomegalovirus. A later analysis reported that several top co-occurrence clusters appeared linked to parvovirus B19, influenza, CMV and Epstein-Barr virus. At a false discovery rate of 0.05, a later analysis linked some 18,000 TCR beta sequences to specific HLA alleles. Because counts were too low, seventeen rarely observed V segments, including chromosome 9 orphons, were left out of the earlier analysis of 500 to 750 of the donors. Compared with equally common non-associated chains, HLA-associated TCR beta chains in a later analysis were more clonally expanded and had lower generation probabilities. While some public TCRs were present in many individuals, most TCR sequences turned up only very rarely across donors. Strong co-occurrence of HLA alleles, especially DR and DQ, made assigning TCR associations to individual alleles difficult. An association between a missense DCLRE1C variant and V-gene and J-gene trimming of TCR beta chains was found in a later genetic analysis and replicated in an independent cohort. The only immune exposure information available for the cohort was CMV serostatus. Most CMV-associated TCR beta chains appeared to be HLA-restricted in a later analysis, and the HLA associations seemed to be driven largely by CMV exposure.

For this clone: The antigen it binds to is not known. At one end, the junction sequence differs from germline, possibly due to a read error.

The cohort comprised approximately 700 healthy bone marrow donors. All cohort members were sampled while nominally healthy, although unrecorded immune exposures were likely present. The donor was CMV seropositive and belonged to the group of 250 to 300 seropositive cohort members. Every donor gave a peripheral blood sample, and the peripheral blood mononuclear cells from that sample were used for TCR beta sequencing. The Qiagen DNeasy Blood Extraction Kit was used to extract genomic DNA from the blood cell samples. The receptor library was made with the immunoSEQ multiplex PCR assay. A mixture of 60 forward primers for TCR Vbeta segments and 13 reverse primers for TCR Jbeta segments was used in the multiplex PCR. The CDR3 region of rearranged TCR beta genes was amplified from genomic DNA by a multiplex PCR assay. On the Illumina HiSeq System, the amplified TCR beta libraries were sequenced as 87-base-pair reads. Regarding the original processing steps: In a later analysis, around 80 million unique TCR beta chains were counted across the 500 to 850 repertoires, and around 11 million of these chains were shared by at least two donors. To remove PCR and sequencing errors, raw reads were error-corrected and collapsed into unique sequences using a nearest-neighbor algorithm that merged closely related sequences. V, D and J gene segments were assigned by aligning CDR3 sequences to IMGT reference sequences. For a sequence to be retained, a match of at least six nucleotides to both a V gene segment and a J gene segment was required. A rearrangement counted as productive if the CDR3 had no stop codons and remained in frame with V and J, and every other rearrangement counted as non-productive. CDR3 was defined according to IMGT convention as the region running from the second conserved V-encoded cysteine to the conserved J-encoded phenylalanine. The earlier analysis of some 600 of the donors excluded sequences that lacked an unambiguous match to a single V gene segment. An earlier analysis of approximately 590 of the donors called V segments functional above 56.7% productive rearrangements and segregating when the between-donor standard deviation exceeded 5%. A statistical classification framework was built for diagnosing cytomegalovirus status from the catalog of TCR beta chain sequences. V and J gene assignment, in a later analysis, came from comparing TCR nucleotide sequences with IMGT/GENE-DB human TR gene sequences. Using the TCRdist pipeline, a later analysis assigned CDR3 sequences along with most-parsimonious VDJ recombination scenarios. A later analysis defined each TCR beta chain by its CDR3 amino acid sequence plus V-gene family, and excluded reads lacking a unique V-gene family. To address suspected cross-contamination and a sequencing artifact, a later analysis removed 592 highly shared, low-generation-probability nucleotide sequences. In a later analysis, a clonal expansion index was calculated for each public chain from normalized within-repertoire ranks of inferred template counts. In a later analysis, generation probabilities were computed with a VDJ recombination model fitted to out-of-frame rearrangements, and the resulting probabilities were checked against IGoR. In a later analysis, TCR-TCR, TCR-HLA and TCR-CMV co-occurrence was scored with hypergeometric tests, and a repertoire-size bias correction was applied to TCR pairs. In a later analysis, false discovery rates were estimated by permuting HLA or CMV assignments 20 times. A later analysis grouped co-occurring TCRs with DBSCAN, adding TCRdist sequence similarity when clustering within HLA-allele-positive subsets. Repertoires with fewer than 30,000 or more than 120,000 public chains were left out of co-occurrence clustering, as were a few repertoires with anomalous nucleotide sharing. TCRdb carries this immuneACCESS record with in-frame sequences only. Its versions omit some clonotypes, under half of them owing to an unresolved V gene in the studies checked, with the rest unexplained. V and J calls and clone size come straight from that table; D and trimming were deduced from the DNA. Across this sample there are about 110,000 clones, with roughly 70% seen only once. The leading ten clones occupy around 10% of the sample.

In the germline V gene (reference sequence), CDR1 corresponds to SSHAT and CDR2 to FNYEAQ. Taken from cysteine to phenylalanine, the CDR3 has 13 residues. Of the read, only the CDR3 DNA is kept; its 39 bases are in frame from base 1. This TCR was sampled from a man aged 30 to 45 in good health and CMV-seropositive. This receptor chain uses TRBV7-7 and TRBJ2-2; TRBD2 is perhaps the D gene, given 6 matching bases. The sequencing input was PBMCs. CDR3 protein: CASSPSVAGELFF. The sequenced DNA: TGTGCTAGCAGCCCTAGCGTTGCCGGGGAGCTGTTTTTT.